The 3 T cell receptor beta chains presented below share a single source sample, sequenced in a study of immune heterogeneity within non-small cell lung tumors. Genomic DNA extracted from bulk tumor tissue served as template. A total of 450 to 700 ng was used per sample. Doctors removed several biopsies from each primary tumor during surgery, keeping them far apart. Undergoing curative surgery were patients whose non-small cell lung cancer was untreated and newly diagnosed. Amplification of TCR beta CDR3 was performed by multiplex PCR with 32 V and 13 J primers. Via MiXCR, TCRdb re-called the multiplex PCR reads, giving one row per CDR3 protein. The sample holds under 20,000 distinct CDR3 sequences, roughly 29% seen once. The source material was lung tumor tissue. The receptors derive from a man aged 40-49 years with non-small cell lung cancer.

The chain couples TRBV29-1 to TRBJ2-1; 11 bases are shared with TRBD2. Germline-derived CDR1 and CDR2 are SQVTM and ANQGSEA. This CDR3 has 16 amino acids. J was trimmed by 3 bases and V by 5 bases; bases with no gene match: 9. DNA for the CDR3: TGCAGCGTTCCCTCAGGGGGACTAGCGGACTACAATGAGCAGTTCTTC. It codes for CSVPSGGLADYNEQFF.

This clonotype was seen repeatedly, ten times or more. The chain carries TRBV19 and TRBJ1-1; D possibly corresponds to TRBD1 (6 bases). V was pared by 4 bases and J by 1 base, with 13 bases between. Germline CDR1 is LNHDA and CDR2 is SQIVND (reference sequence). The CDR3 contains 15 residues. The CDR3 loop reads CASSTPGAWNTEAFF. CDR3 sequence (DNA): TGTGCCAGTAGTACTCCGGGGGCTTGGAACACTGAAGCTTTCTTT.

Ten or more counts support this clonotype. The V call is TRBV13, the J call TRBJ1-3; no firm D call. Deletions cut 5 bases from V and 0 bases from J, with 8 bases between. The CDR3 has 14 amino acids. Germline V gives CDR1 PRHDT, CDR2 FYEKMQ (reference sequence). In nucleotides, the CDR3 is TGTGCCAGCAGCCCAAGGGTCTCTGGAAACACCATATATTTT. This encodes CASSPRVSGNTIYF.